The clone carrying this TCR beta chain was counted a single time. The target antigen is unknown. The protocol was immunoSEQ multiplex PCR, while the TCRdb copy is restricted to in-frame clones and leaves out a portion. The table records 84,000 or so clones, roughly 80% of them present only once. The data stem from a study of graft-versus-host responses after intestinal transplantation. The wider study: Isolated intestinal, liver-intestinal, or multivisceral transplants had been given to the recipients. Every one of the recipients received anti-thymocyte globulin induction and afterwards took tacrolimus and steroids for three to four years.

Germline V lookup: CDR1 MDHEN, CDR2 SYDVKM. The ends lost 4 bases at V and 5 bases at J; junction bases unmatched: 5. The CDR3 runs to 15 residues. The sequenced sample was unstimulated CD4+ T cells sorted from spleen or lymph node cells, obtained before intestinal transplant. The rearrangement links TRBV28 to TRBJ2-2; TRBD1 aligns across 9 bases. The receptor comes from a human donor who received an intestinal transplant. The CDR3 reads CASSSTGGPTGELFF. The CDR3 nucleotides are TGTGCCAGCAGTTCAACAGGGGGCCCTACCGGGGAGCTGTTTTTT.